This TCR beta chain was found in a study of shared clonotypes between healthy human individuals. The V gene lost 2 bases and the J gene lost 0 bases, with 5 bases spanning the gap. The CDR3 has 12 residues. CDR1 is SQVTM, CDR2 ANQGSEA, per germline. The authors distributed each subset's genomic DNA evenly over several immunoSEQ plates. The repertoire was sequenced with immunoSEQ multiplex PCR; TCRdb's copy has only in-frame clones and lacks some. The data contain 950,000 to 1,200,000 clones, 70% to 85% of them singletons. The rearrangement uses TRBV29-1 and TRBJ2-7; no clear D gene. Sequenced input: memory CD4+ T cells from PBMCs. Subset in this sample: CD45RA-negative fraction. The TCR originated in a man aged 18 to 35 in good health. Some clones in this sample may be carry-over from other donors' samples. CDR3 protein: CSVEQSSYEQYF. The DNA of the CDR3 is TGCAGCGTTGAACAGAGCTCCTACGAGCAGTACTTC.